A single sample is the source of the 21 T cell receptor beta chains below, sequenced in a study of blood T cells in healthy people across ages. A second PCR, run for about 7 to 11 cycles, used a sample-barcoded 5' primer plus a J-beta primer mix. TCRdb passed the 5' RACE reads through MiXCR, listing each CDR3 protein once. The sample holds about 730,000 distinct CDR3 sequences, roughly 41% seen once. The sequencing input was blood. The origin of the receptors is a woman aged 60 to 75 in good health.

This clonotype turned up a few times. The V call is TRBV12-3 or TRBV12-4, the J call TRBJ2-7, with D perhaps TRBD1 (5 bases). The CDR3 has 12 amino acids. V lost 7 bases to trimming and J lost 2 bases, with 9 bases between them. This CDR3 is CASKGPTYEQYF. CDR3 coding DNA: TGTGCCAGCAAGGGGCCCACCTACGAGCAGTACTTC.

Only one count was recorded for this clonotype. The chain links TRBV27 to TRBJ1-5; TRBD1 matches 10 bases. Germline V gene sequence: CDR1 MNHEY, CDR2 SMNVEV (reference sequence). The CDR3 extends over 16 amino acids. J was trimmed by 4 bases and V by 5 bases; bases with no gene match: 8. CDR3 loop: CASSPLTGQGNQPQHF. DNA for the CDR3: TGTGCCAGCAGTCCCTTGACGGGACAGGGGAATCAGCCCCAGCATTTT.

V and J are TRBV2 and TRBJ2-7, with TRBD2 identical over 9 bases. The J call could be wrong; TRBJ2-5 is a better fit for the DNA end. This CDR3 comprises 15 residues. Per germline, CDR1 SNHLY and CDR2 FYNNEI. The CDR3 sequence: CASSGELAGTETQYF. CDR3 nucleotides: TGTGCCAGCAGTGGGGAGCTAGCGGGGACCGAGACCCAGTACTTC.

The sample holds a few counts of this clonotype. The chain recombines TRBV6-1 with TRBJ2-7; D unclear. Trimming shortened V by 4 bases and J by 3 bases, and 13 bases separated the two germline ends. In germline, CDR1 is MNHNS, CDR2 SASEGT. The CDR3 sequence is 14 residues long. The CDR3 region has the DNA TGTGCCAGCAGTGGCCAGGAAGGTCTCTACGAGCAGTACTTC. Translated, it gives CASSGQEGLYEQYF.

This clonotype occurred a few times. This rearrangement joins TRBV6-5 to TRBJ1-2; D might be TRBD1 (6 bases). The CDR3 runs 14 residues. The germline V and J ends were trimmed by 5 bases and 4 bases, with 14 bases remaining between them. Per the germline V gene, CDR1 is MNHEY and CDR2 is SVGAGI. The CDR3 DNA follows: TGTGCCAGCAGTCCTCCCGGGACAACCTATGGCTACACCTTC. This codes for CASSPPGTTYGYTF.

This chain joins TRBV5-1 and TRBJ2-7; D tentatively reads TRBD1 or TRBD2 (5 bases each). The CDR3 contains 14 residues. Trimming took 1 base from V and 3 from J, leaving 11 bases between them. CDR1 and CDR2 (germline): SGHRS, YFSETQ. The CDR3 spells CASSLTGPNYEQYF. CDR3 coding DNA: TGCGCCAGCAGCTTGACGGGGCCGAACTACGAGCAGTACTTC.

The CDR3: CASGESSGANVLTF. The DNA for the CDR3 is TGTGCCAGCGGGGAAAGCTCTGGGGCCAACGTCCTGACTTTC. The rearrangement uses TRBV2 and TRBJ2-6; D unclear. Looked up from germline, CDR1 is SNHLY and CDR2 is FYNNEI. The CDR3 is 14 amino acids. The V gene lost 8 bases and the J gene lost 0 bases, with 8 bases spanning the gap.

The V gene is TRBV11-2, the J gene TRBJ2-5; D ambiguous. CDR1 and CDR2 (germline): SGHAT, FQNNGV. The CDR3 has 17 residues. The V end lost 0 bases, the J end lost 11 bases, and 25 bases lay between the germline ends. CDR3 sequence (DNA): TGTGCCAGCAGCTTAGAATCGTGGTCGTACAGTAACAATGAGCAGTACTTC. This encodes CASSLESWSYSNNEQYF.

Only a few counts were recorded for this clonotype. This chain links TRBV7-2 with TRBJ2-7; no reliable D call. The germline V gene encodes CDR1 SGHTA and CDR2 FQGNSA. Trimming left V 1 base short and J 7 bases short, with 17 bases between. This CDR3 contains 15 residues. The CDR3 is CASSLGGISGNEQYF. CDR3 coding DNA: TGTGCCAGCAGCTTAGGGGGAATAAGTGGCAATGAGCAGTACTTC.

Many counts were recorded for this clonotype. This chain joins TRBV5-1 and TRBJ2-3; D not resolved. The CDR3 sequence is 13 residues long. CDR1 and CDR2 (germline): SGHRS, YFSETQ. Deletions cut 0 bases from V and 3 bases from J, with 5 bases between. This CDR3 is CASSLEATDTQYF. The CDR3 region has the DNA TGCGCCAGCAGCTTGGAGGCGACAGATACGCAGTATTTT.

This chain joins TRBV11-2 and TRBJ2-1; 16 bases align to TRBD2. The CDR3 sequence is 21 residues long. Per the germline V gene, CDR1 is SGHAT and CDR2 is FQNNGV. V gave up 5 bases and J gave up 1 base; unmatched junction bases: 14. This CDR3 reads CASSRLGTSGRAGGSYNEQFF. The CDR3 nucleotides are TGTGCCAGCAGCCGCCTCGGGACTAGCGGGAGGGCCGGGGGTTCCTACAATGAGCAGTTCTTC.

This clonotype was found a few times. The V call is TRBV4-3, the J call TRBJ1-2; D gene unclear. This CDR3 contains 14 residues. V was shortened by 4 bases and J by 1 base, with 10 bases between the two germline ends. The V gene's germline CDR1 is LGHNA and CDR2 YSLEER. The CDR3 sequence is CASSPATGNYGYTF. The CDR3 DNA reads TGCGCCAGCAGCCCCGCCACCGGTAACTATGGCTACACCTTC.

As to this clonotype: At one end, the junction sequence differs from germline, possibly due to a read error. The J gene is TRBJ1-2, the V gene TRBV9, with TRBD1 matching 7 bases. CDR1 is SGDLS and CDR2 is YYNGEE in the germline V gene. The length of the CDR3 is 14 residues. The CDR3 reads CASSGDRANYCYTF. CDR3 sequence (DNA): TGTGCCAGCAGCGGGGACAGAGCTAACTATTGCTACACCTTC.

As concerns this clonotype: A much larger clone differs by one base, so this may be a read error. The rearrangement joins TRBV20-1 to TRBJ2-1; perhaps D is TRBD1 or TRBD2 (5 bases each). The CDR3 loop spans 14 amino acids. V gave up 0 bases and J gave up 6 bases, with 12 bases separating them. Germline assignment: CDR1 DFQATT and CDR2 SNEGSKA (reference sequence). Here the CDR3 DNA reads TGCAGTGCTAGAGAGGGGGTAAACGCCAATGAGCAGTTCTTC. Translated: CSAREGVNANEQFF.

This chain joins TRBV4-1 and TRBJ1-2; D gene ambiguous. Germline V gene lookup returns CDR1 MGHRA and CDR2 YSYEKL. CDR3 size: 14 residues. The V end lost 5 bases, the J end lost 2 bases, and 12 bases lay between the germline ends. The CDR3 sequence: CASSNPVNNYGYTF. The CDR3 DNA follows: TGCGCCAGCAGCAATCCGGTTAACAACTATGGCTACACCTTC.

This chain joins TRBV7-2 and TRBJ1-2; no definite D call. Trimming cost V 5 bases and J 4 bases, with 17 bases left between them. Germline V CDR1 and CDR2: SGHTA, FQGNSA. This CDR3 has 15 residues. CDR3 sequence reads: CASSPGWGTLYGYTF. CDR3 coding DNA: TGTGCCAGCAGCCCGGGGTGGGGAACTCTCTATGGCTACACCTTC.

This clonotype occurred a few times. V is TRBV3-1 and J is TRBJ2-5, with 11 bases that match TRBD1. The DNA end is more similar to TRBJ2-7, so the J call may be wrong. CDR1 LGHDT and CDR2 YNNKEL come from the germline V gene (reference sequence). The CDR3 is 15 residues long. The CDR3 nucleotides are TGTGCCAGCAGCCAAGCCGGACAGGGGGCCCACGAGCAGTACTTC. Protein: CASSQAGQGAHEQYF.

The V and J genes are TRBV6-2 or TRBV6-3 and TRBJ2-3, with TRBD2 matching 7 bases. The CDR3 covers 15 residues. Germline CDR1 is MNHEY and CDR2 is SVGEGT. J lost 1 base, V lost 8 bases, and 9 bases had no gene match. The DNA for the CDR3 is TGTGCCAGCCTGAGACGGGGAGGGGGCACAGATACGCAGTATTTT. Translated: CASLRRGGGTDTQYF.

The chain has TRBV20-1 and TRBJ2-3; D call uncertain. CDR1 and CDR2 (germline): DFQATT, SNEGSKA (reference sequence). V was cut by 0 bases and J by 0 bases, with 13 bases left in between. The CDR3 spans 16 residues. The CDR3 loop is CSARDPLGRSTDTQYF. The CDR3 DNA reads TGCAGTGCTAGAGATCCTTTGGGTAGAAGCACAGATACGCAGTATTTT.

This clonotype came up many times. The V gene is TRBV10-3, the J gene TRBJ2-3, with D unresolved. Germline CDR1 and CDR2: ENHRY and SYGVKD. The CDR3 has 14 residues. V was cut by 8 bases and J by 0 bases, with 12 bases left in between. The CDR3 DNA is TGTGCCATCGGAGACGGATCTAGCACAGATACGCAGTATTTT. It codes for CAIGDGSSTDTQYF.

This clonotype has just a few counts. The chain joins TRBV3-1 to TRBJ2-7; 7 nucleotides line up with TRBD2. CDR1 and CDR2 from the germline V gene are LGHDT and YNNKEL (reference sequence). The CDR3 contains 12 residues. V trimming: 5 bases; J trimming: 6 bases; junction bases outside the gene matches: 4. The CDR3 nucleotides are TGTGCCAGCAGCGGCGGGGGAACCGAGCAGTACTTC. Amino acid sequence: CASSGGGTEQYF.